These T cell receptor beta chains were read from a single sample in a study of shared clonotypes between healthy human individuals. Repertoires were generated with immunoSEQ multiplex PCR, while TCRdb's copy carries only in-frame clones and drops some. The sample has millions of clones, about 92% seen once. The sequenced sample consisted of naive CD8+ T cells from PBMCs. Every receptor here comes from a man younger than 35 in good health. Some clones in this sample may be carry-over from other donors' samples. Both conserved end residues are part of each CDR3. A D gene is named only where the DNA matches it firmly. Some rows have no size entry. The others give once, few or many, or a class for an expanded clone.

cdr3_nt: TGTGCCAGCAGCTCGGGACTAGGGCCCTACAATGAGCAGTTCTTC; cdr3_aa: CASSSGLGPYNEQFF; d_call: TRBD2; clone_size: -; v_call: TRBV7-9; j_call: TRBJ2-1
cdr3_nt: TGTGCCAGCAGTCAGGGGTTTAATAGCAATCAGCCCCAGCATTTT; cdr3_aa: CASSQGFNSNQPQHF; d_call: -; clone_size: -; v_call: TRBV28; j_call: TRBJ1-5
cdr3_nt: TGTGCCAGCAGTTTCACAGGGGGGGTGACTGAAGCTTTCTTT; cdr3_aa: CASSFTGGVTEAFF; d_call: TRBD1; clone_size: -; v_call: TRBV27; j_call: TRBJ1-1
cdr3_nt: TGTGCCTGGAGTAAGGAGAGTGACAGCCGGTGGGAAAAACTGTTTTTT; cdr3_aa: CAWSKESDSRWEKLFF; d_call: -; clone_size: few; v_call: TRBV30; j_call: TRBJ1-4
cdr3_nt: TGTGCCAGCAGCTTGGCCGAATTGTTATACACTGAAGCTTTCTTT; cdr3_aa: CASSLAELLYTEAFF; d_call: -; clone_size: -; v_call: TRBV5-6; j_call: TRBJ1-1
cdr3_nt: TGTGCCAGTAGTCCCCTGAGGGGGGGGCCCCATAGCAATCAGCCCCAGCATTTT; cdr3_aa: CASSPLRGGPHSNQPQHF; d_call: -; clone_size: -; v_call: TRBV19; j_call: TRBJ1-5
cdr3_nt: TGTGCCAGCAGCTCATGGACTCGTTCCTACGAGCAGTACTTC; cdr3_aa: CASSSWTRSYEQYF; d_call: -; clone_size: -; v_call: TRBV13; j_call: TRBJ2-7
cdr3_nt: TGCGCCAGCAGCCCCGAGGTCCGGCTCATGAACACTGAAGCTTTCTTT; cdr3_aa: CASSPEVRLMNTEAFF; d_call: -; clone_size: -; v_call: TRBV5-1; j_call: TRBJ1-1
cdr3_nt: TGTGCCAGCAGTTTAATAGCGGGCCAGCCCCAGCATTTT; cdr3_aa: CASSLIAGQPQHF; d_call: -; clone_size: -; v_call: TRBV28; j_call: TRBJ1-5
cdr3_nt: TGTGCCAGCAGCCCCGGTGTGGGCGAGACCCAGTACTTC; cdr3_aa: CASSPGVGETQYF; d_call: -; clone_size: -; v_call: TRBV5-6; j_call: TRBJ2-5
cdr3_nt: TGTGCCAGCAGCCTGGACAGGGAAAATGAGCAGTTCTTC; cdr3_aa: CASSLDRENEQFF; d_call: TRBD1; clone_size: -; v_call: TRBV7-7; j_call: TRBJ2-1
cdr3_nt: TGTGCCTGGAGTGTTGGGGGAACCCACGAGCAGTACTTC; cdr3_aa: CAWSVGGTHEQYF; d_call: -; clone_size: once; v_call: TRBV30; j_call: TRBJ2-7
cdr3_nt: TGTGCCAGCAGTTTAGCTAGAACCTACGAGCAGTACTTC; cdr3_aa: CASSLARTYEQYF; d_call: -; clone_size: -; v_call: TRBV28; j_call: TRBJ2-7
cdr3_nt: TGTGCCAGCAGCTTAGGCCCCCGGGACAGAGACGAGCAGTACTTC; cdr3_aa: CASSLGPRDRDEQYF; d_call: TRBD1; clone_size: -; v_call: TRBV7-9; j_call: TRBJ2-7
cdr3_nt: TGCGCCAGCAGACCCGGGACAGGCAACAATGAGCAGTTCTTC; cdr3_aa: CASRPGTGNNEQFF; d_call: TRBD1; clone_size: -; v_call: TRBV10-2; j_call: TRBJ2-1
cdr3_nt: TGTGCCAGCAGCTCCCTAAGCGGGAGCGGGGCCTACGAGCAGTACTTC; cdr3_aa: CASSSLSGSGAYEQYF; d_call: TRBD2; clone_size: -; v_call: TRBV5-4; j_call: TRBJ2-7
cdr3_nt: TGTGCCAGTAGTACCCGGGACTACAATCAGCCCCAGCATTTT; cdr3_aa: CASSTRDYNQPQHF; d_call: -; clone_size: few; v_call: TRBV19; j_call: TRBJ1-5
cdr3_nt: TGTGCCAGCAGTCCGCGGGACAGGGGACGGGATCAGCCCCAGCATTTT; cdr3_aa: CASSPRDRGRDQPQHF; d_call: TRBD1; clone_size: -; v_call: TRBV2; j_call: TRBJ1-5
cdr3_nt: TGTGCCAGCAGCCACCCCGCCCGGGACAGCTTGAACACTGAAGCTTTCTTT; cdr3_aa: CASSHPARDSLNTEAFF; d_call: TRBD1; clone_size: -; v_call: TRBV7-3; j_call: TRBJ1-1
cdr3_nt: TGTGCCAGCAGCTTTATCAGAGGGAAAAACACTGAAGCTTTCTTT; cdr3_aa: CASSFIRGKNTEAFF; d_call: -; clone_size: -; v_call: TRBV7-3; j_call: TRBJ1-1
cdr3_nt: TGCGCCAGCAGCCGGGGACAGGGCTACGAGCAGTACTTC; cdr3_aa: CASSRGQGYEQYF; d_call: TRBD1; clone_size: -; v_call: TRBV4-1; j_call: TRBJ2-7
cdr3_nt: TGCGCCAGCAGCCAAGATCTTTGGGGTGCCGGGGAGCTGTTTTTT; cdr3_aa: CASSQDLWGAGELFF; d_call: -; clone_size: -; v_call: TRBV4-3; j_call: TRBJ2-2
cdr3_nt: TGTGCCATTGTGGGCCCTGAAGCTTTCTTT; cdr3_aa: CAIVGPEAFF; d_call: -; clone_size: -; v_call: TRBV6-1; j_call: TRBJ1-1
cdr3_nt: TGTGCCAGCAGCTTGGGGACAGCCACAGATACGCAGTATTTT; cdr3_aa: CASSLGTATDTQYF; d_call: TRBD1; clone_size: -; v_call: TRBV7-9; j_call: TRBJ2-3
cdr3_nt: TGTGCCAGCAGCGCCGGGACACCTGGAAACACCATATATTTT; cdr3_aa: CASSAGTPGNTIYF; d_call: -; clone_size: -; v_call: TRBV5-6; j_call: TRBJ1-3
cdr3_nt: TGTGCCAGCAGCCAAGACTACCTGGGCTCCTACGAGCAGTACTTC; cdr3_aa: CASSQDYLGSYEQYF; d_call: -; clone_size: -; v_call: TRBV14; j_call: TRBJ2-7
cdr3_nt: TGTGCCAGCAGCTTAGGACGACTAGCGGGCAGACAAGAGACCCAGTACTTC; cdr3_aa: CASSLGRLAGRQETQYF; d_call: TRBD2; clone_size: -; v_call: TRBV7-2; j_call: TRBJ2-5
cdr3_nt: TGTGCCAGCAGCCAAGAATCCCAGCGGGGTCTCTCCTACAATGAGCAGTTCTTC; cdr3_aa: CASSQESQRGLSYNEQFF; d_call: TRBD2; clone_size: -; v_call: TRBV4-2; j_call: TRBJ2-1
cdr3_nt: TGTGCCTGGAAGCAAGACGGTAATCAGCCCCAGCATTTT; cdr3_aa: CAWKQDGNQPQHF; d_call: -; clone_size: -; v_call: TRBV30; j_call: TRBJ1-5
cdr3_nt: TGTGCCAGCACCCGGGGGCACAGCTCCTACAATGAGCAGTTCTTC; cdr3_aa: CASTRGHSSYNEQFF; d_call: -; clone_size: -; v_call: TRBV27; j_call: TRBJ2-1
cdr3_nt: TGTGCCAGCAGCAACGCCCTAGCGGGGTCCTACGAGCAGTACTTC; cdr3_aa: CASSNALAGSYEQYF; d_call: TRBD2; clone_size: -; v_call: TRBV5-6; j_call: TRBJ2-7
cdr3_nt: TGTGCCAGTAGTATGAGGGTATCCTACGAGCAGTACTTC; cdr3_aa: CASSMRVSYEQYF; d_call: -; clone_size: -; v_call: TRBV19; j_call: TRBJ2-7
cdr3_nt: TGTGCCAGCAGTTTAGGCAGAACTTACGAGCAGTACTTC; cdr3_aa: CASSLGRTYEQYF; d_call: -; clone_size: -; v_call: TRBV27; j_call: TRBJ2-7
cdr3_nt: TGTGCCAGTAGTATAGACGCCCAACACACTGAAGCTTTCTTT; cdr3_aa: CASSIDAQHTEAFF; d_call: -; clone_size: few; v_call: TRBV19; j_call: TRBJ1-1
cdr3_nt: TGCAGCGTTGGGACTAGCGGGAGCAATGAGCAGTTCTTC; cdr3_aa: CSVGTSGSNEQFF; d_call: TRBD2; clone_size: once; v_call: TRBV29-1; j_call: TRBJ2-1
cdr3_nt: TGTGCCAGCAGCCGGGGAGGTAAAATGCACACTGAAGCTTTCTTT; cdr3_aa: CASSRGGKMHTEAFF; d_call: -; clone_size: -; v_call: TRBV27; j_call: TRBJ1-1
cdr3_nt: TGCGCCAGCAGCTACACCGGGCCCCTAGGCGGGACCCAGTACTTC; cdr3_aa: CASSYTGPLGGTQYF; d_call: -; clone_size: -; v_call: TRBV5-1; j_call: TRBJ2-5
cdr3_nt: TGTGCCAGCAGCGACCGGGACAGGGGCTACGAGCAGTACTTC; cdr3_aa: CASSDRDRGYEQYF; d_call: TRBD1; clone_size: -; v_call: TRBV7-9; j_call: TRBJ2-7
cdr3_nt: TGTGCCAGCAGCTTGCCAGGGTCTCGCTATGGCTACACCTTC; cdr3_aa: CASSLPGSRYGYTF; d_call: -; clone_size: -; v_call: TRBV5-6; j_call: TRBJ1-2
cdr3_nt: TGTGCCAGCAGTGAATTTTCCGAGCAGTACTTC; cdr3_aa: CASSEFSEQYF; d_call: -; clone_size: -; v_call: TRBV25-1; j_call: TRBJ2-7